The rows below give T cell receptor beta chains drawn from one sample of a study of blood T cell repertoires in COVID-19. The assay was immunoSEQ multiplex PCR, and TCRdb's table has in-frame clones only and misses some. The sample consists of approximately 170,000 clones, about 83% of them appearing once. What was sequenced was peripheral blood. These receptors were taken from a woman of 80 years or more with COVID-19, enrolled during active disease. The CDR3 runs from the conserved cysteine through the conserved F or W. The D gene is left open where the match is weak. Size tells how often a clone was seen (once, few, many) or the class of an expanded clone, and some rows leave it out.

v_call: TRBV11-2; d_call: -; j_call: TRBJ1-1; clone_size: -; cdr3_nt: TGTGCCAGCAGCTTAGGGCGGTGGGTGAAGGAAGCTTTCTTT; cdr3_aa: CASSLGRWVKEAFF
v_call: TRBV10-3; d_call: -; j_call: TRBJ2-2; clone_size: -; cdr3_nt: TGTGCCATCAGTGAGTTGGCAACGACCGGGGAGCTGTTTTTT; cdr3_aa: CAISELATTGELFF
v_call: TRBV6-5; d_call: -; j_call: TRBJ2-1; clone_size: -; cdr3_nt: TGTGCCAGCAGTTACGCGTCCTACTCCTACAATGAGCAGTTCTTC; cdr3_aa: CASSYASYSYNEQFF
v_call: TRBV18; d_call: -; j_call: TRBJ1-6; clone_size: -; cdr3_nt: TGTGCCAGCTCACCAACATTAAATTCACCCCTCCACTTT; cdr3_aa: CASSPTLNSPLHF
v_call: TRBV20-1; d_call: -; j_call: TRBJ2-7; clone_size: -; cdr3_nt: TGCAGTGCTAGTCGTCCTTCTCTCTACGAGCAGTACTTC; cdr3_aa: CSASRPSLYEQYF
v_call: TRBV21-1; d_call: -; j_call: TRBJ2-7; clone_size: -; cdr3_nt: TGTGCCAGTCAAATGGGCGGCACTAGCGGGATCTACGAGCAGTACTTC; cdr3_aa: CASQMGGTSGIYEQYF
v_call: TRBV6-5; d_call: TRBD1; j_call: TRBJ1-2; clone_size: -; cdr3_nt: TGTGCCAGCAGTACAACAGGGGGCATCCGCTACACCTTC; cdr3_aa: CASSTTGGIRYTF
v_call: TRBV7-6; d_call: -; j_call: TRBJ2-2; clone_size: few; cdr3_nt: TGTGCCAGCAGCTTGAGGCAAACCGGGGAGCTGTTTTTT; cdr3_aa: CASSLRQTGELFF
v_call: TRBV30; d_call: TRBD2; j_call: TRBJ2-5; clone_size: -; cdr3_nt: TGTGCCTGGAGCCGGGGGGGGGCTGGAGAGACCCAGTACTTC; cdr3_aa: CAWSRGGAGETQYF
v_call: TRBV2; d_call: TRBD1; j_call: TRBJ2-7; clone_size: -; cdr3_nt: TGTGCCAGCAGTGAAGGGGTGACAGGGAGCCACGAGCAGTACTTC; cdr3_aa: CASSEGVTGSHEQYF
v_call: TRBV7-9; d_call: -; j_call: TRBJ2-7; clone_size: -; cdr3_nt: TGTGCCAGCAGCTTCGGCGGGCCCTACGAGCAGTACTTC; cdr3_aa: CASSFGGPYEQYF
v_call: TRBV28; d_call: -; j_call: TRBJ1-4; clone_size: -; cdr3_nt: TGTGCCAGCAGTCTAGGACAGCCGGCGGAAAAACTGTTTTTT; cdr3_aa: CASSLGQPAEKLFF
v_call: TRBV28; d_call: TRBD2; j_call: TRBJ2-2; clone_size: -; cdr3_nt: TGTGCCAGCAGTTTTCCGACTAGCGGGAGGTATGGGGCCGGGGAGCTGTTTTTT; cdr3_aa: CASSFPTSGRYGAGELFF
v_call: TRBV2; d_call: -; j_call: TRBJ2-2; clone_size: -; cdr3_nt: TGTGCCAGCATTTCCCGGGGCAGGGGGAACACCGGGGAGCTGTTTTTT; cdr3_aa: CASISRGRGNTGELFF
v_call: TRBV5-4; d_call: -; j_call: TRBJ2-5; clone_size: -; cdr3_nt: TGTGCCAGCAGCTTGGCCGGGGTAAAAGAGACCCAGTACTTC; cdr3_aa: CASSLAGVKETQYF
v_call: TRBV6-6; d_call: -; j_call: TRBJ2-3; clone_size: -; cdr3_nt: TGTGCCAGCAGGAGCGGAAGCACAGATACGCAGTATTTT; cdr3_aa: CASRSGSTDTQYF
v_call: TRBV7-8; d_call: -; j_call: TRBJ2-1; clone_size: -; cdr3_nt: TGTGCCAGCAGCGGCCGGGGGAGTTCCTACAATGAGCAGTTCTTC; cdr3_aa: CASSGRGSSYNEQFF
v_call: TRBV2; d_call: TRBD1; j_call: TRBJ1-2; clone_size: -; cdr3_nt: TGTGCCAGCCGAAACGACAGGGTCGGCTACACCTTC; cdr3_aa: CASRNDRVGYTF
v_call: TRBV7-3; d_call: TRBD1; j_call: TRBJ1-2; clone_size: -; cdr3_nt: TGTGCCAGCAGGTATGGAGGGGGCGGTAGCTACACCTTC; cdr3_aa: CASRYGGGGSYTF
v_call: TRBV5-1; d_call: -; j_call: TRBJ1-3; clone_size: once; cdr3_nt: TGCGCCAGCAGCTCCAGGGGTAACTCTGGAAACACCATATATTTT; cdr3_aa: CASSSRGNSGNTIYF
v_call: TRBV11-2; d_call: -; j_call: TRBJ2-5; clone_size: -; cdr3_nt: TGTGCCAGCAGCTTAGCCGGCGGAGCAGTACAAGAGACCCAGTACTTC; cdr3_aa: CASSLAGGAVQETQYF
v_call: TRBV11-2; d_call: TRBD2; j_call: TRBJ2-3; clone_size: -; cdr3_nt: TGTGCCAGCAGCTGGGGAGCGGGGATCACAGATACGCAGTATTTT; cdr3_aa: CASSWGAGITDTQYF
v_call: TRBV28; d_call: -; j_call: TRBJ2-5; clone_size: once; cdr3_nt: TGTGCCAGCAGTCAACACGGCGGAGAGACCCAGTACTTC; cdr3_aa: CASSQHGGETQYF
v_call: TRBV28; d_call: TRBD1; j_call: TRBJ1-5; clone_size: once; cdr3_nt: TGTGCCAGCAGTTCCCCGACAGGGGACATCTATAGCAATCAGCCCCAGCATTTT; cdr3_aa: CASSSPTGDIYSNQPQHF
v_call: TRBV27; d_call: -; j_call: TRBJ1-2; clone_size: -; cdr3_nt: TGTGCCAGCAGCGCTAAGCGGCTAGGGTTGGGGTATGGCTACACCTTC; cdr3_aa: CASSAKRLGLGYGYTF
v_call: TRBV9; d_call: -; j_call: TRBJ2-3; clone_size: few; cdr3_nt: TGTGCCAGCAGCGAACGTCAGGGATTCGCAGATACGCAGTATTTT; cdr3_aa: CASSERQGFADTQYF
v_call: TRBV7-2; d_call: TRBD1; j_call: TRBJ2-7; clone_size: -; cdr3_nt: TGTGCCAGCAGCCGGGGACAGAGCTCCTACGAGCAGTACTTC; cdr3_aa: CASSRGQSSYEQYF
v_call: TRBV10-3; d_call: -; j_call: TRBJ2-7; clone_size: -; cdr3_nt: TGTGCCATCAGTGACCAGGTCAACTACGAGCAGTACTTC; cdr3_aa: CAISDQVNYEQYF
v_call: TRBV19; d_call: TRBD1; j_call: TRBJ1-2; clone_size: once; cdr3_nt: TGTGCCACCTACTTCCCCCGACAGGGGATTTTCTATGGCTACACCTTC; cdr3_aa: CATYFPRQGIFYGYTF
v_call: TRBV18; d_call: -; j_call: TRBJ2-7; clone_size: -; cdr3_nt: TGTGCCAGCTCTCCGAATATCTACGAACAGTACTTC; cdr3_aa: CASSPNIYEQYF
v_call: TRBV27; d_call: TRBD1; j_call: TRBJ1-5; clone_size: -; cdr3_nt: TGTGCCAGCAGTTTTGACAGGGCTAGCAATCAGCCCCAGCATTTT; cdr3_aa: CASSFDRASNQPQHF
v_call: TRBV27; d_call: TRBD1; j_call: TRBJ1-1; clone_size: -; cdr3_nt: TGTGCCAGCAGTGCCAGACAGGGCGGGACTGAAGCTTTCTTT; cdr3_aa: CASSARQGGTEAFF
v_call: TRBV28; d_call: TRBD2; j_call: TRBJ2-1; clone_size: -; cdr3_nt: TGTGCCAGCAGTTCCAGCGGGAGGAGCTCCAATGAGCAGTTCTTC; cdr3_aa: CASSSSGRSSNEQFF
v_call: TRBV4-2; d_call: TRBD2; j_call: TRBJ2-1; clone_size: once; cdr3_nt: TGTGCCAGCAGCCAAGAGGGACTAGCGGGGGGTTACAATGAGCAGTTCTTC; cdr3_aa: CASSQEGLAGGYNEQFF
v_call: TRBV19; d_call: -; j_call: TRBJ2-1; clone_size: once; cdr3_nt: TGTGCCAGTAGTCTGAATCCGAGCTCCTACAATGAGCAGTTCTTC; cdr3_aa: CASSLNPSSYNEQFF
v_call: TRBV7-2; d_call: -; j_call: TRBJ1-2; clone_size: -; cdr3_nt: TGTGCCACTAGGCCCGGGGGTTTTTTTGGCTACACCTTC; cdr3_aa: CATRPGGFFGYTF
v_call: TRBV19; d_call: TRBD2; j_call: TRBJ2-3; clone_size: -; cdr3_nt: TGTGCCAGTAGTAGGACTAGTATCGATACGCAGTATTTT; cdr3_aa: CASSRTSIDTQYF
v_call: TRBV5-1; d_call: -; j_call: TRBJ1-1; clone_size: -; cdr3_nt: TGCGCCAGCAGCTTTTGGCAGGACACTGAAGCTTTCTTT; cdr3_aa: CASSFWQDTEAFF
v_call: TRBV7-2; d_call: -; j_call: TRBJ1-5; clone_size: -; cdr3_nt: TGTGCCAGCAGCCCCCTAGGGGGGGTTAATCAGCCCCAGCATTTT; cdr3_aa: CASSPLGGVNQPQHF
v_call: TRBV5-1; d_call: TRBD2; j_call: TRBJ2-7; clone_size: -; cdr3_nt: TGCGCCAGCAGCTTGGTGGCCGGTGGTAGCGGGGGGTATTTGGTCTACGAGCAGTACTTC; cdr3_aa: CASSLVAGGSGGYLVYEQYF
v_call: TRBV7-3; d_call: -; j_call: TRBJ2-1; clone_size: -; cdr3_nt: TGTGCCAGCAGCCCATACTCCCCAGGAGAGCAGTTCTTC; cdr3_aa: CASSPYSPGEQFF
v_call: TRBV6-2/TRBV6-3; d_call: -; j_call: TRBJ2-5; clone_size: -; cdr3_nt: TGTGCCAGCAGTTATATCCAAGAGACCCAGTACTTC; cdr3_aa: CASSYIQETQYF
v_call: TRBV7-2; d_call: -; j_call: TRBJ2-2; clone_size: few; cdr3_nt: TGTGCCAGCAGCTTAGCGCTCTTGAGACCTAGGACCGGGGAGCTGTTTTTT; cdr3_aa: CASSLALLRPRTGELFF
v_call: TRBV6-1; d_call: -; j_call: TRBJ1-5; clone_size: -; cdr3_nt: TGTGCCAGCAGTGAAGCGGGCAGGACTAATCAGCCCCAGCATTTT; cdr3_aa: CASSEAGRTNQPQHF
v_call: TRBV2; d_call: -; j_call: TRBJ1-1; clone_size: -; cdr3_nt: TGTGCCAGCAGCTCAGACGGGAGGAACACTGAAGCTTTCTTT; cdr3_aa: CASSSDGRNTEAFF
v_call: TRBV18; d_call: TRBD1; j_call: TRBJ2-7; clone_size: few; cdr3_nt: TGTGCCAGCTCACCATGGACAGGCTACGAGCAGTACTTC; cdr3_aa: CASSPWTGYEQYF
v_call: TRBV9; d_call: TRBD1; j_call: TRBJ1-1; clone_size: -; cdr3_nt: TGTGCCAGCAGCCCTAGACAGGGTGGCCCTGAAGCTTTCTTT; cdr3_aa: CASSPRQGGPEAFF
v_call: TRBV7-9; d_call: -; j_call: TRBJ1-5; clone_size: -; cdr3_nt: TGTGCCAGCAGCCCCGGGGGTAGCAATCAGCCCCAGCATTTT; cdr3_aa: CASSPGGSNQPQHF
v_call: TRBV7-9; d_call: TRBD1; j_call: TRBJ2-1; clone_size: -; cdr3_nt: TGTGCCAGCAGAGATTCCGGGACAGGGACCCCCAATGAGCAGTTCTTC; cdr3_aa: CASRDSGTGTPNEQFF